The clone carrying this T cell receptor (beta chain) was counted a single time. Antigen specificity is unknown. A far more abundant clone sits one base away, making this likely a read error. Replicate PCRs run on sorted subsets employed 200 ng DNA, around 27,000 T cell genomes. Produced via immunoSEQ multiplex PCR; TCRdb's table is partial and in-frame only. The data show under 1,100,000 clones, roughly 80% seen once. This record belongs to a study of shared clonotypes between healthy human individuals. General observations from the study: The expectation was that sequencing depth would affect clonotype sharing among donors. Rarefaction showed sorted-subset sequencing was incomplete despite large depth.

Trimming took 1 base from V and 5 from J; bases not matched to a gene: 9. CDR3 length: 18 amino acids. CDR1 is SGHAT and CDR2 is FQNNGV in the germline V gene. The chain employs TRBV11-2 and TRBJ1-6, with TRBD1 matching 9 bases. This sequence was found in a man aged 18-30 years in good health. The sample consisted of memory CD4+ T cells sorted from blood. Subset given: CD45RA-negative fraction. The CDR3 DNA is TGTGCCAGCAGCTTAGCGGAACAGGGGGCTGGACATAATTCACCCCTCCACTTT. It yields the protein CASSLAEQGAGHNSPLHF. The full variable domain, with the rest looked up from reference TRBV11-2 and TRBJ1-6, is EAGVAQSPRYKIIEKRQSVAFWCNPISGHATLYWYQQILGQGPKLLIQFQNNGVVDDSQLPKDRFSAERLKGVDSTLKIQPAKLEDSAVYLCASSLAEQGAGHNSPLHFGNGTRLTVT.